The rows below give T cell receptor beta chains drawn from one sample of a study of blood T cell repertoires in COVID-19. Clones were read by immunoSEQ multiplex PCR, and TCRdb kept only the in-frame ones, dropping some. The data contain hundreds of thousands of clones, roughly 90% of them singletons. Sequencing was performed on peripheral blood. The receptors were sampled from a woman aged 25 to 39 with COVID-19, enrolled during active disease. CDR3s include the opening cysteine and the closing phenylalanine or tryptophan. D genes are given only for firm matches. Size tells how often a clone was seen (once, few, many) or the class of an expanded clone, and some rows leave it out.

>TRBJ2-1|TRBV7-8|-|-
CASSEVNEQFF
TGTGCCAGCAGCGAGGTCAATGAGCAGTTCTTC
>TRBJ1-6|TRBV10-3|-|-
CAISSLQGNNSPLHF
TGTGCCATCAGTTCTCTACAGGGAAATAATTCACCCCTCCACTTT
>TRBJ1-2|TRBV6-6|-|-
CASNDSPYGYTF
TGTGCCAGCAATGACAGCCCCTATGGCTACACCTTC
>TRBJ2-5|TRBV4-1|-|-
CASSQIQGQETQYF
TGCGCCAGCAGCCAAATACAGGGTCAAGAGACCCAGTACTTC
>TRBJ2-7|TRBV4-2|TRBD2|once
CASSQESSGGYEQYF
TGTGCCAGCAGCCAAGAGTCTAGCGGGGGTTACGAGCAGTACTTC
>TRBJ2-3|TRBV11-2|TRBD2|-
CASSLRVAGTSTDTQYF
TGTGCCAGCAGCCTCCGGGTAGCGGGAACTAGCACAGATACGCAGTATTTT
>TRBJ2-2|TRBV4-3|-|-
CASSQAPRGTPNTGELFF
TGCGCCAGCAGCCAAGCCCCACGGGGGACGCCAAACACCGGGGAGCTGTTTTTT
>TRBJ1-2|TRBV28|-|once
CASSSPRGNYGYTF
TGTGCCAGCAGTTCCCCTAGGGGGAACTATGGCTACACCTTC
>TRBJ1-1|TRBV7-9|TRBD1|-
CASSLGTGGWIEAFF
TGTGCCAGCAGCTTGGGGACAGGGGGCTGGATTGAAGCTTTCTTT
>TRBJ1-6|TRBV28|-|-
CASSLPGSGYSPLHF
TGTGCCAGCAGTTTACCTGGGTCGGGATATTCACCCCTCCACTTT
>TRBJ2-1|TRBV27|-|once
CASSGDYNEQFF
TGTGCCAGCAGCGGGGACTACAATGAGCAGTTCTTC
>TRBJ2-7|TRBV23-1|TRBD1|-
CASRPGQGPPFTFTGQYF
TGCGCCAGCCGACCGGGACAGGGGCCGCCCTTTACCTTTACAGGACAGTACTTC
>TRBJ1-2|TRBV28|TRBD1|-
CASTLGDRVDGYTF
TGTGCCAGCACCTTGGGGGACAGGGTAGATGGCTACACCTTC
>TRBJ1-4|TRBV4-3|-|-
CASSPLADPNEKLFF
TGCGCCAGCAGCCCTCTGGCGGATCCTAATGAAAAACTGTTTTTT
>TRBJ2-1|TRBV5-5|TRBD1|-
CASSYDRVNEQFF
TGTGCCAGCAGCTATGACAGGGTGAATGAGCAGTTCTTC
>TRBJ1-2|TRBV11-2|-|-
CASSPTGGEQAGYTF
TGTGCCAGCAGCCCGACGGGGGGCGAGCAAGCTGGCTACACCTTC
>TRBJ2-7|TRBV19|-|-
CASTAGASYEQYF
TGTGCCAGTACGGCAGGGGCCTCCTACGAGCAGTACTTC
>TRBJ1-1|TRBV29-1|-|-
CSVGGRVNTEAFF
TGCAGCGTCGGGGGACGTGTGAACACTGAAGCTTTCTTT
>TRBJ2-1|TRBV11-3|-|-
CASSLSGGSEQFF
TGTGCCAGCAGCTTATCGGGTGGGAGTGAGCAGTTCTTC
>TRBJ1-3|TRBV10-3|-|once
CASGRLAGPGNTIYF
TGTGCCAGCGGGAGGCTGGCTGGTCCTGGAAACACCATATATTTT
>TRBJ2-7|TRBV3-1/TRBV3-2|TRBD1|-
CASRQGASYEQYF
TGTGCCAGCCGACAGGGGGCGTCCTACGAGCAGTACTTC
>TRBJ2-1|TRBV9|TRBD2|-
CASSPRTSGRASSYNEQFF
TGTGCCAGCAGCCCGAGGACTAGCGGGAGGGCGAGCTCCTACAATGAGCAGTTCTTC